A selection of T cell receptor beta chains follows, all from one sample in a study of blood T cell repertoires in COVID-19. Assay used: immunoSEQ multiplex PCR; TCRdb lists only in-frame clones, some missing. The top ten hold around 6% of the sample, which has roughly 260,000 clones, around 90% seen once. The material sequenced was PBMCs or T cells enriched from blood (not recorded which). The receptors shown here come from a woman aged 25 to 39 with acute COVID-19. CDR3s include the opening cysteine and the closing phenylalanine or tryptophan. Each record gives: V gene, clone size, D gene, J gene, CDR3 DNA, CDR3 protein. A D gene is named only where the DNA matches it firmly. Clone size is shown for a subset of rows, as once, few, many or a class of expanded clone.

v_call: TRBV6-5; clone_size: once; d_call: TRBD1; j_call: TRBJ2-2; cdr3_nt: TGTGCCAGCACCGGGACAGCGAACACCGGGGAGCTGTTTTTT; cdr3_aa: CASTGTANTGELFF
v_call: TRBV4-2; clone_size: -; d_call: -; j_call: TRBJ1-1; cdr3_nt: TGTGCCAGCAGCCAAGATTGGGCAGACAACACTGAAGCTTTCTTT; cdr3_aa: CASSQDWADNTEAFF
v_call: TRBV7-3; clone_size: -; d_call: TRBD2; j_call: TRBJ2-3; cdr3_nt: TGTGCCAGCAGCTCGTTCGGGGGGGCAGTTTCAGATACGCAGTATTTT; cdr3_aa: CASSSFGGAVSDTQYF
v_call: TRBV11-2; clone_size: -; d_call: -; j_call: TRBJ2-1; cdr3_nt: TGTGCCAGCAGCTTTACGGGGGTGCAGTTCTTC; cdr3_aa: CASSFTGVQFF
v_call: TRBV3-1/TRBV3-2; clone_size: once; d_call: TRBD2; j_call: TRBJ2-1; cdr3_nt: TGTGCCAGCAGCCAATCCCTAGCGGGAAATCGGTTCTTC; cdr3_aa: CASSQSLAGNRFF
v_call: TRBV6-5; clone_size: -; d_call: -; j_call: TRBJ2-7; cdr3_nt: TGTGCCAGCAGTTACTCAGACAACTACGAGCAGTACTTC; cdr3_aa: CASSYSDNYEQYF
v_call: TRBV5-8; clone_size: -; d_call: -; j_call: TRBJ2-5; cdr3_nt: TGTGCCAGCAGCTCCGGTCAAAGAATACAAGAGACCCAGTACTTC; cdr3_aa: CASSSGQRIQETQYF
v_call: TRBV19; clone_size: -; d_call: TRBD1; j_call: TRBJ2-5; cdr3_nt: TGTGCCAGTAGTACACGGACAGGTTCCGAGACCCAGTACTTC; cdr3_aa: CASSTRTGSETQYF
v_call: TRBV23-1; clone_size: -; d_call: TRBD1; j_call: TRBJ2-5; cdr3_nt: TGCGCCAGCAGACGGGGACAGGGCAAGATAACTCAAGAGCCCCAGTACTTC; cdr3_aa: CASRRGQGKITQEPQYF
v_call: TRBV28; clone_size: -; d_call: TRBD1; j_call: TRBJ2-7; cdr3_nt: TGTGCCAGCAGTTTGGGACAGGACTACGAGCAGTACTTC; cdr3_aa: CASSLGQDYEQYF
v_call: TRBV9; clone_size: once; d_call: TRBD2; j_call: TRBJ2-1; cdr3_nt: TGTGCCAGCAGCGTAGGGTCGGCGGGAGGGTACAATGAGCAGTTCTTC; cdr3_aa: CASSVGSAGGYNEQFF
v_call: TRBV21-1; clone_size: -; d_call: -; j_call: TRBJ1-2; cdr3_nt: TGTGCCAGCAGCAAAGCGGGTACAGGGGGAGTTTCTAACTATGGCTACACCTTC; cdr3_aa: CASSKAGTGGVSNYGYTF
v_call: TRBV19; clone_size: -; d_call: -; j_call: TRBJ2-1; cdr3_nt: TGTGCCAGTAGTGACGCGGGTATTTTCAATGAGCAGTTCTTC; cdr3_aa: CASSDAGIFNEQFF
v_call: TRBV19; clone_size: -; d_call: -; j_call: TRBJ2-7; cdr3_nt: TGTGCCAGTAGTGCCGGACAAGGGGCCGGACTATACGAGCAGTACTTC; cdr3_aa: CASSAGQGAGLYEQYF
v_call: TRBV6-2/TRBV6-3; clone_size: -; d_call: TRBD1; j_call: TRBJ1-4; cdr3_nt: TGTGCCAGCAGTTACCGGGACAGGACTAGGGGGCTTAAAAAACTGTTTTTT; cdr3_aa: CASSYRDRTRGLKKLFF
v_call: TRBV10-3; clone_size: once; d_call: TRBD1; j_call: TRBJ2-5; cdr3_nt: TGTGCCATCCGGGACAGTCATCAGACCCAGTACTTC; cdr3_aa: CAIRDSHQTQYF
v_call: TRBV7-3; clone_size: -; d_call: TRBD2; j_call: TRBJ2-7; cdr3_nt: TGTGCCAGCAGCAAAAGGCCTAGCGGGGGGAGGCGAAATTACGAGCAGTACTTC; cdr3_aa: CASSKRPSGGRRNYEQYF
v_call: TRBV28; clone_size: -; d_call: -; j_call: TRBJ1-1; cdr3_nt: TGTGCCAGCAGCCGGGTGGTTGGGATGGGAGACACTGAAGCTTTCTTT; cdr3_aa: CASSRVVGMGDTEAFF
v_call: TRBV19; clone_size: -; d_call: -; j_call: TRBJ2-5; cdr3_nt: TGTGCCACCAGGGATGCTGGGGCAGGAGTTTGGGAGACCCAGTACTTC; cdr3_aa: CATRDAGAGVWETQYF
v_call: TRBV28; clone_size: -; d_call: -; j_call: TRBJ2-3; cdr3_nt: TGTGCCAGCACCTCGGCAGGGGGGTCAGATACGCAGTATTTT; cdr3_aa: CASTSAGGSDTQYF
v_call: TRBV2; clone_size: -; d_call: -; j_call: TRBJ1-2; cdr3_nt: TGTGCCAGCAGTGGGGTCCAGGGATCACGGGGCTACACCTTC; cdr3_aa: CASSGVQGSRGYTF
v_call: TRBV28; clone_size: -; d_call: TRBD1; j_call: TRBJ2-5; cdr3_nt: TGTGCCACCGGACAGGGCCAAGAGACCCAGTACTTC; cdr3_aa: CATGQGQETQYF
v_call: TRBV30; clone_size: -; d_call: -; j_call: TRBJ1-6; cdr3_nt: TGTGCCTGGAGTGTTGCGCGGCAGCGGAATTCACCCCTCCACTTT; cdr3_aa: CAWSVARQRNSPLHF
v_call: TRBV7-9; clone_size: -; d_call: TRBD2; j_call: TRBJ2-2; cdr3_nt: TGTGCCAGCAGAAGGGACTACAACACCGGGGAGCTGTTTTTT; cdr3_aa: CASRRDYNTGELFF
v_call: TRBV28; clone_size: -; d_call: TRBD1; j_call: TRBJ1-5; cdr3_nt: TGTGCCAGCACCGAGGGACAGGGAGGTCTGCCCCAGCATTTT; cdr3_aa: CASTEGQGGLPQHF
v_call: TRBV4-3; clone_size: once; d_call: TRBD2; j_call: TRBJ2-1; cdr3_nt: TGCGCCAGCAGCCAAATTGGGACTAGCGGGAGCTTGGGGGTATCCTACAATGAGCAGTTCTTC; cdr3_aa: CASSQIGTSGSLGVSYNEQFF
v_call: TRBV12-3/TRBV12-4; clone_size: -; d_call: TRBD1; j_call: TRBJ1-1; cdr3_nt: TGTGCCAGCAGCAGACAGGGGTTCACTGAAGCTTTCTTT; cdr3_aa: CASSRQGFTEAFF
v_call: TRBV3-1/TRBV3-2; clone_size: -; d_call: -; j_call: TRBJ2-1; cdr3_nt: TGTGCCAGCAGCCAACAGTTAAGTGAGCAGTTCTTC; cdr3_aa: CASSQQLSEQFF
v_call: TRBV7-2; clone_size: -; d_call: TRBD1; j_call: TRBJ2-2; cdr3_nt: TGTGCCAGCAGCTTCACAGGGGAGTCCACCGGGGAGCTGTTTTTT; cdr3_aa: CASSFTGESTGELFF